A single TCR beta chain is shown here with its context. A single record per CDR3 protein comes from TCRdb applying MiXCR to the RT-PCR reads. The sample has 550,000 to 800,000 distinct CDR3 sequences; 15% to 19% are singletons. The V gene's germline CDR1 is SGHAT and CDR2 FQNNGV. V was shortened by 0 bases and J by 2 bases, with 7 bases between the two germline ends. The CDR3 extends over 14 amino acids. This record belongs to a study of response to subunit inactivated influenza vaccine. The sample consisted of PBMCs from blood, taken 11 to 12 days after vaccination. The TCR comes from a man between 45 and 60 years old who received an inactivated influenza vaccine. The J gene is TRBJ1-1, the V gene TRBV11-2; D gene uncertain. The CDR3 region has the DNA TGTGCCAGCAGCTTAGAGAGGAGCAACACTGAAGCTTTCTTT. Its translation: CASSLERSNTEAFF.